This T cell receptor beta chain was recorded in a study of response to subunit inactivated influenza vaccine. One entry per CDR3 protein results from TCRdb running MiXCR on the RT-PCR reads. The data show a few hundred thousand distinct CDR3 sequences, less than 15% seen once. Study outcomes and limitations: Seasonal influenza vaccination, on each occasion, was suggested by the authors to recruit few new T cells.

On this clonotype itself: Its target is not known.

Source: non-naive T cells sorted from PBMCs, taken less than 15 days before vaccination. This receptor was obtained from a man in his fifties who received an inactivated influenza vaccine.

CDR3 in DNA: TGTGCCACCAGCAGAGGGCGGGGGGGCCAGGAGACCCAGTACTTC. It is translated as CATSRGRGGQETQYF. The gene calls are TRBV15 and TRBJ2-5; 9 bases agree with TRBD2. After removal of 1 base from V and 5 bases from J, the junction contained 5 bases not matched to a gene. The CDR3 is 15 amino acids. CDR1 and CDR2 (germline): LNHNV, YYDKDF (reference sequence).